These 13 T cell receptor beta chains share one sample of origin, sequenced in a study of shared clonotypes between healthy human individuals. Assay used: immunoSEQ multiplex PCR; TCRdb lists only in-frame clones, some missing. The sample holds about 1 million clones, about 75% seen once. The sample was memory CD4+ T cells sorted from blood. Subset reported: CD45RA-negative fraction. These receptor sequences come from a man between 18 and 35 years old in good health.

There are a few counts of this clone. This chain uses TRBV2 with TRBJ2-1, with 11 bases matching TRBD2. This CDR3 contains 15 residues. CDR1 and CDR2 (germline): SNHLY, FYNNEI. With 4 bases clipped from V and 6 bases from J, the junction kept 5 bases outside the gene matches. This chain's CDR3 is CASSGALAGANEQFF. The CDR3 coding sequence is TGTGCCAGCAGTGGGGCACTAGCGGGAGCCAATGAGCAGTTCTTC.

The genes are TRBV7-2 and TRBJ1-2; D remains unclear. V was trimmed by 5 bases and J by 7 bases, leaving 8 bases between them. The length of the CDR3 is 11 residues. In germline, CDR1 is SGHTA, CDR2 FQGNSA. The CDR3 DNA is TGTGCCAGCAGCCTAAATGGTGGCTACACCTTC. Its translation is CASSLNGGYTF.

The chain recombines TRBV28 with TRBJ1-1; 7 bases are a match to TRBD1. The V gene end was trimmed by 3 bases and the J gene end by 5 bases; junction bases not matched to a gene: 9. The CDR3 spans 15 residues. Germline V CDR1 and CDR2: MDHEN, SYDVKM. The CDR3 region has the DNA TGTGCCAGCAGTTTGATTGGCAGGGGGTATACTGAAGCTTTCTTT. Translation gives CASSLIGRGYTEAFF.

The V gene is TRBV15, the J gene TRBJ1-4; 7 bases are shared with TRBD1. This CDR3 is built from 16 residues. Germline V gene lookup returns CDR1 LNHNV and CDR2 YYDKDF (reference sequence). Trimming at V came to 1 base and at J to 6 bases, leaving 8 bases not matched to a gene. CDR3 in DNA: TGTGCCACCAGCAGAGGTGAGGGGGCGCGTGATGAAAAACTGTTTTTT. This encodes CATSRGEGARDEKLFF.

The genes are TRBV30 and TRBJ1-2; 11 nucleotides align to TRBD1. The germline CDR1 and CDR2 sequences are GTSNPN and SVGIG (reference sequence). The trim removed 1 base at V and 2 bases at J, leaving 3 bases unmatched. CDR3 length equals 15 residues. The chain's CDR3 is CAWSEGTGGNYGYTF. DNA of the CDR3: TGTGCCTGGAGTGAAGGGACAGGGGGGAACTATGGCTACACCTTC.

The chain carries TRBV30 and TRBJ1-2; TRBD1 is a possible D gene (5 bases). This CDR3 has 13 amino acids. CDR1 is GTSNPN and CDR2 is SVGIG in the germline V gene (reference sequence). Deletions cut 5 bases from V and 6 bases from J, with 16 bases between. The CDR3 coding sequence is TGTGCCTGGCCCCGGGGGGGTAGAAATGGCTACACCTTC. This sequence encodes CAWPRGGRNGYTF.

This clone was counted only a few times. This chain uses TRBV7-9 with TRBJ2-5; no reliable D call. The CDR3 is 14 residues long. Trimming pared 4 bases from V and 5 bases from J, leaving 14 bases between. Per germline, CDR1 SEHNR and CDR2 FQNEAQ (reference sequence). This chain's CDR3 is CASSSQKLGETQYF. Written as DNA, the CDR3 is TGTGCCAGCAGCTCACAGAAGCTCGGGGAGACCCAGTACTTC. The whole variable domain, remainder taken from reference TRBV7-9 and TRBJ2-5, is DTGVSQNPRHKITKRGQNVTFRCDPISEHNRLYWYRQTLGQGPEFLTYFQNEAQLEKSRLLSDRFSAERPKGSFSTLEIQRTEQGDSAMYLCASSSQKLGETQYFGPGTRLLVL.

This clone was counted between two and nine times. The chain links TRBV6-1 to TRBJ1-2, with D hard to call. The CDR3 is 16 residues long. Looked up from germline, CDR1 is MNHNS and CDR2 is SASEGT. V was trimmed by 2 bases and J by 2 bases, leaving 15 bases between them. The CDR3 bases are TGTGCCAGCAGTGAATGGCAAGGGCTATCGAACTATGGCTACACCTTC. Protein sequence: CASSEWQGLSNYGYTF.

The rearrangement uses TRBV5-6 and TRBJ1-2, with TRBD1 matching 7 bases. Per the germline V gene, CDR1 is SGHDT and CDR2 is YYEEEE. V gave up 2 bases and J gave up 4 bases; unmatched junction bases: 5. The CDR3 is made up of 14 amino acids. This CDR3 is CASSLRQGSYGYTF. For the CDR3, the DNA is TGTGCCAGCAGCTTACGACAGGGCAGCTATGGCTACACCTTC.

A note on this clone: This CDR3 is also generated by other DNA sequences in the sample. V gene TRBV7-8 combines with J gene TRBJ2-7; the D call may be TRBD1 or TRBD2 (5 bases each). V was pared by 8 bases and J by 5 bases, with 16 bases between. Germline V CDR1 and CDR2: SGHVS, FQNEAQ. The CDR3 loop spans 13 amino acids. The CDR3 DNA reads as TGTGCCAGCGGGGGACGGTGGGGAAACGAGCAGTACTTC. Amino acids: CASGGRWGNEQYF.

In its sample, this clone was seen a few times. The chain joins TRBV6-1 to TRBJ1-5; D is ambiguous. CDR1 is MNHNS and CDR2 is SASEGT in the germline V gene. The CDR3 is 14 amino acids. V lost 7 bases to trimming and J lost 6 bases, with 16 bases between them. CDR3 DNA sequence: TGTGCCAGCATTCTCGACTTGTCGGGTCAGCCCCAGCATTTT. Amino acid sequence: CASILDLSGQPQHF.

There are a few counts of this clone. CDR3 protein: CASSPSRDRGGNTEAFF. CDR3 sequence (DNA): TGTGCCAGCTCACCTTCCCGGGACAGGGGGGGGAACACTGAAGCTTTCTTT. The rearrangement uses TRBV18 and TRBJ1-1; 11 nucleotides line up with TRBD1. The CDR3 totals 17 residues. Germline-derived CDR1 and CDR2 are KGHSH and LQKENI. Trimming cost V 3 bases and J 1 base; bases outside gene matches: 7. Combining the CDR3 with reference TRBV18 and TRBJ1-1 gives the whole variable domain NAGVMQNPRHLVRRRGQEARLRCSPMKGHSHVYWYRQLPEEGLKFMVYLQKENIIDESGMPKERFSAEFPKEGPSILRIQQVVRGDSAAYFCASSPSRDRGGNTEAFFGQGTRLTVV.

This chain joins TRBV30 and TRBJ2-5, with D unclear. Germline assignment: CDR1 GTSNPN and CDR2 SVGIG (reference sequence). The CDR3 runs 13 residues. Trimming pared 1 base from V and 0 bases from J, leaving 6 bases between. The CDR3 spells CAWSALNQETQYF. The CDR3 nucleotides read TGTGCCTGGAGTGCCTTAAACCAAGAGACCCAGTACTTC.